These 14 T cell receptor beta chains originate from one sample sequenced in a study of shared clonotypes between healthy human individuals. Some clones are missing from TCRdb's copy, which holds only in-frame ones; the method was immunoSEQ multiplex PCR. The table lists 2 million to 2.5 million clones, roughly 95% of them singletons. Sequenced: naive CD4+ T cells sorted from blood. The subset denotes: CD45RA+ positively selected. These receptors came from a man between 18 and 29 years old in good health.

This clone appeared a single time. This rearrangement joins TRBV18 to TRBJ1-3; 8 nucleotides match TRBD1. V shed 3 bases and J 4 bases; nucleotides not matched to a gene: 8. There are 16 residues in the CDR3. Germline lookup yields CDR1 KGHSH and CDR2 LQKENI. The CDR3 here is CASSPPVTGVGNTIYF. The CDR3, as DNA: TGTGCCAGCTCACCGCCGGTGACAGGGGTCGGAAACACCATATATTTT.

The chain joins TRBV10-3 to TRBJ2-5; D gene ambiguous. Trimming left V 0 bases short and J 1 base short, with 12 bases between. Per the germline V gene, CDR1 is ENHRY and CDR2 is SYGVKD. The CDR3 is 16 amino acids. The CDR3 bases are TGTGCCATCAGTGAGTCGAGCTATTGGACCCAAGAGACCCAGTACTTC. This sequence encodes CAISESSYWTQETQYF.

The chain has TRBV27 and TRBJ2-7; the match to TRBD2 covers 9 bases. J was trimmed by 7 bases and V by 3 bases; bases with no gene match: 10. This CDR3 contains 15 residues. Per germline, CDR1 MNHEY and CDR2 SMNVEV (reference sequence). The CDR3 loop is CASSFSLAGTGEQYF. For the CDR3, the DNA is TGTGCCAGCAGTTTTAGTCTAGCGGGAACTGGAGAGCAGTACTTC.

The gene calls are TRBV7-9 and TRBJ2-1, with D perhaps matching TRBD1 (6 bases). This CDR3 comprises 14 residues. Deletions cut 5 bases from V and 9 bases from J, with 17 bases between. CDR1 is SEHNR, CDR2 FQNEAQ, per germline (reference sequence). The CDR3 here is CASSPSQGKGEQFF. The CDR3 coding sequence is TGTGCCAGCAGCCCTTCACAGGGTAAAGGTGAGCAGTTCTTC.

To note about this clone: Distinct nucleotide sequences in the sample also encode this CDR3. This chain connects TRBV5-6 to TRBJ1-5; D unresolved. The V gene's germline CDR1 is SGHDT and CDR2 YYEEEE. This CDR3 comprises 15 residues. V lost 0 bases and J 0 bases, leaving 7 bases between the germline ends. The chain's CDR3 is CASSLGQNSNQPQHF. DNA of the CDR3: TGTGCCAGCAGCTTGGGTCAGAATAGCAATCAGCCCCAGCATTTT.

V usage is TRBV30 and J usage is TRBJ2-3; 9 bases are shared with TRBD1. Germline trimming cut 6 bases from V and 2 bases from J; bases unmatched to any gene: 6. The CDR3 sequence is 14 residues long. Germline assignment: CDR1 GTSNPN and CDR2 SVGIG (reference sequence). The CDR3 spells CACDRGEYTDTQYF. In DNA form, the CDR3 reads TGTGCCTGCGACAGGGGGGAATACACAGATACGCAGTATTTT.

The chain combines TRBV30 with TRBJ1-1; D might be TRBD1 (5 bases). Germline CDR1 is GTSNPN and CDR2 is SVGIG (reference sequence). V lost 3 bases and J lost 2, with 10 bases in between. This CDR3 has 13 amino acids. CDR3 loop: CAWRMGPNTEAFF. Written as DNA, the CDR3 is TGTGCCTGGAGGATGGGGCCTAACACTGAAGCTTTCTTT.

The chain employs TRBV7-2 and TRBJ1-2; 8 bases line up with TRBD1. This CDR3 has 14 residues. The V gene end was trimmed by 1 base and the J gene end by 8 bases; junction bases not matched to a gene: 6. Per the germline V gene, CDR1 is SGHTA and CDR2 is FQGNSA. The DNA of the CDR3 is TGTGCCAGCAGCTTAGAGGGCAGGGGGCACGGCTACACCTTC. Residues: CASSLEGRGHGYTF.

The chain couples TRBV5-6 to TRBJ1-1, with TRBD1 matching over 9 bases. The V gene's germline CDR1 is SGHDT and CDR2 YYEEEE. There are 16 residues in the CDR3. After removal of 4 bases from V and 1 base from J, the junction contained 8 bases not matched to a gene. The CDR3 spells CASSPDRGRENTEAFF. DNA for the CDR3: TGTGCCAGCAGCCCGGACAGGGGAAGAGAGAACACTGAAGCTTTCTTT.

The chain links TRBV19 to TRBJ2-1; the match to TRBD2 covers 9 bases. CDR1 is LNHDA and CDR2 is SQIVND in the germline V gene (reference sequence). The ends lost 6 bases at V and 2 bases at J; junction bases unmatched: 11. The CDR3 runs to 17 residues. CDR3 in amino acids: CASSPSASGKTYNEQFF. CDR3 nucleotide sequence: TGTGCCAGTAGCCCTTCGGCTAGCGGGAAGACCTACAATGAGCAGTTCTTC.

The J gene is TRBJ2-5, the V gene TRBV30; D gene uncertain. The germline V gene has CDR1 GTSNPN and CDR2 SVGIG (reference sequence). The V and J ends lost 3 bases and 7 bases respectively, with 12 bases between them. This CDR3 is built from 12 residues. The CDR3 DNA reads as TGTGCCTGGAGCCTTGCGGAAGGGACCCAGTACTTC. Translating it yields CAWSLAEGTQYF. Combining the CDR3 with reference TRBV30 and TRBJ2-5 gives the whole variable domain SQTIHQWPATLVQPVGSPLSLECTVEGTSNPNLYWYRQAAGRGLQLLFYSVGIGQISSEVPQNLSASRPQDRQFILSSKKLLLSDSGFYLCAWSLAEGTQYFGPGTRLLVL.

CDR3 protein: CASSTGGRGTDTQYF. Written as DNA, the CDR3 is TGTGCCAGCAGCACAGGGGGCCGGGGCACAGATACGCAGTATTTT. V is TRBV7-9 and J is TRBJ2-3; the match to TRBD1 covers 9 bases. Germline trimming cut 5 bases from V and 1 base from J; bases unmatched to any gene: 4. The CDR3 contains 15 residues. Germline V gene lookup returns CDR1 SEHNR and CDR2 FQNEAQ (reference sequence).

This rearrangement joins TRBV11-3 to TRBJ2-1; tentative D call: TRBD1 (5 bases). V was pared by 5 bases and J by 1 base, with 15 bases between. The CDR3 runs 16 residues. Germline-derived CDR1 and CDR2 are SGHNT and YENEEA. CDR3 bases: TGTGCCAGCAGCCCCAGGGCTTCGGAATCCTACAATGAGCAGTTCTTC. Translation: CASSPRASESYNEQFF.

This chain uses TRBV6-5 with TRBJ1-2; 7 bases are shared with TRBD1. The V gene's germline CDR1 is MNHEY and CDR2 SVGAGI. The CDR3 contains 13 residues. V lost 0 bases to trimming and J lost 10 bases; unmatched junction nucleotides: 5. The DNA for the CDR3 is TGTGCCAGCAGTTACTCAGGACAGGTCCCCTACACCTTC. Its translation is CASSYSGQVPYTF.